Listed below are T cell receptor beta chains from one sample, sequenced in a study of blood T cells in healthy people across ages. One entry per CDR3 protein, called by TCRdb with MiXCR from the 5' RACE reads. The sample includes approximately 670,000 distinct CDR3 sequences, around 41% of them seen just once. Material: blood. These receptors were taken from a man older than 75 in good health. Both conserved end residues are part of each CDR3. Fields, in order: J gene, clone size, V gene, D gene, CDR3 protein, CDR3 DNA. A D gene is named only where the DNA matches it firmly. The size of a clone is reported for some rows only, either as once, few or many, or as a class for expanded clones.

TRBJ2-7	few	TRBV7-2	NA	CASSRGRGNEQYF	TGTGCCAGCAGCCGGGGGAGGGGGAACGAGCAGTACTTC
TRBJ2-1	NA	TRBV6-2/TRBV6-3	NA	CASKVLSSYNEQFF	TGTGCCAGCAAGGTATTAAGCTCCTACAATGAGCAGTTCTTC
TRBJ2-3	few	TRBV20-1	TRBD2	CSARDPWTSGGTDTQYF	TGCAGTGCTAGAGATCCCTGGACTAGCGGGGGGACAGATACGCAGTATTTT
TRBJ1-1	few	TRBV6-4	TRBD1	CASSDSRTGEVIRGTEAFF	TGTGCCAGCAGTGACTCCCGGACAGGGGAGGTGATAAGGGGCACTGAAGCTTTCTTT
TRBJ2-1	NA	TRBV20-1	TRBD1	CSAEQATGVTNEQFF	TGCAGTGCCGAGCAAGCGACAGGGGTAACCAATGAGCAGTTCTTC
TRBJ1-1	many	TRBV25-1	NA	CASSDRGLGEAFF	TGTGCCAGCAGTGATCGGGGTTTGGGTGAAGCTTTCTTT
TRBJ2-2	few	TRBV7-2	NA	CASSLATGHGGELFF	TGTGCCAGCAGCTTAGCTACAGGGCACGGCGGGGAGCTGTTTTTT
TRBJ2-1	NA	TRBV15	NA	CAISREVSAGALDEQFF	TGTGCCATCAGCAGAGAGGTATCAGCGGGCGCGCTAGATGAGCAGTTCTTC
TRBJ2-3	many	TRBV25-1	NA	CASSEEGGSTDTQYF	TGTGCCAGCAGTGAAGAAGGGGGAAGCACAGATACGCAGTATTTT
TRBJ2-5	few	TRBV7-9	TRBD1	CASSSSGQGASETQYF	TGTGCCAGCAGCTCCAGCGGACAGGGGGCTTCAGAGACCCAGTACTTC
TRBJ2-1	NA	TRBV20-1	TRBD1	CSALSGTGSKEQFF	TGCAGTGCTCTTTCCGGGACAGGGAGCAAGGAGCAGTTCTTC
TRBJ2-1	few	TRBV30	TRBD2	CAWSVAGVEQFF	TGTGCCTGGAGTGTCGCGGGAGTTGAGCAGTTCTTC
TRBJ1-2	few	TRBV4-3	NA	CASTKRGGYGYTF	TGCGCCAGCACCAAACGGGGGGGTTATGGCTACACCTTC
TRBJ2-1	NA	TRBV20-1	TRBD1	CSAGHRGLGYNEQFF	TGCAGTGCTGGACACAGGGGGTTAGGGTACAATGAGCAGTTCTTC
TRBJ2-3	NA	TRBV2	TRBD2	CASSDTGTTTDTQYF	TGTGCCAGCAGTGATACCGGGACTACCACAGATACGCAGTATTTT
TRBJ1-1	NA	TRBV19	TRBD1	CASSRQGRAEAFF	TGTGCCAGTAGTAGACAGGGGCGCGCTGAAGCTTTCTTT
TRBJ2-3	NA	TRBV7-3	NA	CASSARGTSTDTQYF	TGTGCCAGCAGCGCGCGGGGTACTAGCACAGATACGCAGTATTTT
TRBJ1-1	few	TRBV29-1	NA	CSVEDRKGRMNTEAFF	TGCAGCGTTGAAGATCGAAAGGGGAGGATGAACACTGAAGCTTTCTTT
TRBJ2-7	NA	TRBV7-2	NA	CASSPSTFLEQYF	TGTGCCAGCAGCCCATCGACTTTTTTGGAGCAGTACTTC
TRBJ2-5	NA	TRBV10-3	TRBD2	CAISEPLQREWENEQYF	TGTGCCATCAGTGAGCCTCTCCAGCGGGAGTGGGAGAATGAGCAGTACTTC
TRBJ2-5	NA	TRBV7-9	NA	CASRQAGLQETQYF	TGTGCCAGCAGGCAGGCAGGGTTGCAAGAGACCCAGTACTTC
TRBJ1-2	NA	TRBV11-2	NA	CASSLVWGANYGYTF	TGTGCCAGCAGCTTAGTATGGGGGGCGAACTATGGCTACACCTTC
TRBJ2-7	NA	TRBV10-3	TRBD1	CAISEMGQYYEQYF	TGTGCCATCAGTGAGATGGGACAGTACTACGAGCAGTACTTC
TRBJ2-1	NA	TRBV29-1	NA	CSVGGREAISSNEQFF	TGCAGCGTTGGAGGTAGGGAGGCTATTTCTAGTAATGAGCAGTTCTTC
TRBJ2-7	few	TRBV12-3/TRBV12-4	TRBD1	CASSPGTGRRYEQYF	TGTGCCAGCAGCCCTGGGACAGGGCGCCGCTACGAGCAGTACTTC
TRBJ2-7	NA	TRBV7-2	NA	CASSLRSWDGGYEQYF	TGTGCCAGCAGCTTAAGGTCATGGGACGGAGGATACGAGCAGTACTTC
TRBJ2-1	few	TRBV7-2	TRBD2	CASSFGGGYNEQFF	TGTGCCAGCAGCTTCGGGGGGGGCTACAATGAGCAGTTCTTC
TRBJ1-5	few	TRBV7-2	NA	CASSPGAGPGNQPQHF	TGTGCCAGCAGCCCCGGGGCAGGGCCTGGAAATCAGCCCCAGCATTTT
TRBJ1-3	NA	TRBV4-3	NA	CASSQDKSSGNTIYF	TGCGCCAGCAGCCAAGACAAGAGCTCTGGAAACACCATATATTTT
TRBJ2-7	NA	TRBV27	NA	CASSPQTQGREQYF	TGTGCCAGCAGCCCTCAAACCCAGGGACGCGAGCAGTACTTC
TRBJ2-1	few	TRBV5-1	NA	CASSFGQYNEQFF	TGCGCCAGCAGCTTCGGACAGTACAATGAGCAGTTCTTC
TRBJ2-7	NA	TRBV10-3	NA	CAIRQGTKGEQYF	TGTGCCATCAGACAGGGCACCAAGGGCGAGCAGTACTTC
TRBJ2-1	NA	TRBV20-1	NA	CSAPLGTHNNEQFF	TGCAGTGCTCCCCTCGGGACACACAACAATGAGCAGTTCTTC
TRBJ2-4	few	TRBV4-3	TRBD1	CASSQEPGQGYQNIQYF	TGCGCCAGCAGCCAAGAGCCGGGACAGGGGTACCAAAACATTCAGTACTTC
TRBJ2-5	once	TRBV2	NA	CASRVDWKETQYF	TGTGCCAGCAGGGTCGACTGGAAAGAGACCCAGTACTTC
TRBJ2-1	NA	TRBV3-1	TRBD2	CASTRAGAPSNEQFF	TGTGCCAGCACCAGAGCGGGAGCCCCCTCCAATGAGCAGTTCTTC
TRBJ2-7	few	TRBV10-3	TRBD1	CAISGTGNSMVEQYF	TGTGCCATCAGCGGGACAGGGAATTCTATGGTAGAGCAGTACTTC
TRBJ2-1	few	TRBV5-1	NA	CASSKDASSYNEQFF	TGCGCCAGCAGCAAGGACGCGAGCTCCTACAATGAGCAGTTCTTC
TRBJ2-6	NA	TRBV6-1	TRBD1	CASSPGTGGSGANVLTF	TGTGCCAGCAGCCCCGGGACAGGGGGCTCTGGGGCCAACGTCCTGACTTTC
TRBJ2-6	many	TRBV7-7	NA	CASSPVSSGANVLTF	TGTGCCAGCAGCCCTGTTAGCTCTGGGGCCAACGTCCTGACTTTC
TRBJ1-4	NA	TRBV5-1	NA	CASSFDGSANEELFF	TGCGCCAGCAGCTTCGACGGATCGGCTAATGAAGAACTGTTTTTT
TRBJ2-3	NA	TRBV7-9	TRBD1	CASSPSTGSSTDTQYF	TGTGCCAGCAGCCCCTCGACAGGGTCAAGCACAGATACGCAGTATTTT
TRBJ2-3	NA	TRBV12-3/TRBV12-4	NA	CASSSYRESTDTQYF	TGTGCCAGCAGTTCATACAGGGAGAGCACAGATACGCAGTATTTT
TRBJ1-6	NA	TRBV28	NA	CASTLRGGNSYNSPLHF	TGTGCCAGCACTCTCCGGGGCGGCAACTCCTATAATTCACCCCTCCACTTT
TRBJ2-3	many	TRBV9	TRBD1	CASSVGVRGTDTQYF	TGTGCCAGCAGCGTAGGGGTCAGGGGGACAGATACGCAGTATTTT
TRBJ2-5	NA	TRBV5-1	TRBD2	CASSLVSSGEKETQYF	TGCGCCAGCAGCTTGGTTTCTAGCGGGGAAAAAGAGACCCAGTACTTC
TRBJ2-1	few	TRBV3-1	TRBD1	CASSRQGPNEQFF	TGTGCCAGCAGCCGACAGGGACCAAATGAGCAGTTCTTC
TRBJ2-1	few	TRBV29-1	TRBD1	CSAGQGINEQFF	TGCAGCGCCGGACAGGGTATAAATGAGCAGTTCTTC
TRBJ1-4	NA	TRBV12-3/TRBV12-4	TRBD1	CASSTRQGRGEKLFF	TGTGCCAGCAGTACAAGACAGGGGAGGGGTGAAAAACTGTTTTTT
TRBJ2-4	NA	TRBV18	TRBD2	CASSPYGTSTKNIQYF	TGTGCCAGCTCACCATATGGGACTAGCACCAAAAACATTCAGTACTTC
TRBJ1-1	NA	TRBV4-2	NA	CASSQGGSRNTEAFF	TGTGCCAGCAGCCAAGGCGGCAGCCGGAACACGGAAGCTTTCTTT
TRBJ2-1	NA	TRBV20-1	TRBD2	CSARDTFGTSERDEQFF	TGCAGTGCTAGAGATACATTCGGGACTAGCGAGAGGGATGAGCAGTTCTTC
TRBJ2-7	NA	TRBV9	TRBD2	CASSPGLAEFFYEQYF	TGTGCCAGCAGCCCGGGACTAGCGGAATTCTTCTACGAGCAGTACTTC
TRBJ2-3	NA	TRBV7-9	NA	CASSLEGAGQRDTQYF	TGTGCCAGCAGCTTAGAAGGGGCAGGGCAGCGAGATACGCAGTATTTT